One sample yielded the 29 T cell receptor beta chains listed below, sequenced in a study of blood T cell repertoires in COVID-19. Sequenced by immunoSEQ multiplex PCR; TCRdb stores in-frame clones only, minus some. In the table there are fewer than 350,000 clones, 85% to 90% of which are singletons. Material for sequencing was peripheral blood. The source is a woman in her thirties with COVID-19, enrolled during active disease.

In this sample, this clone turned up a few times. The J gene is TRBJ2-3, the V gene TRBV6-4; D is perhaps TRBD2 (7 bases). Germline values: CDR1 MRHNA, CDR2 SNTAGT. CDR3 size: 15 residues. Deletions cut 2 bases from V and 0 bases from J, with 9 bases between. The CDR3 loop is CASSDGGASTDTQYF. The CDR3 nucleotides are TGTGCCAGCAGTGACGGGGGGGCTAGCACAGATACGCAGTATTTT.

V gene TRBV5-1 combines with J gene TRBJ1-1, with 12 bases identical to TRBD1. The CDR3 sequence is 17 residues long. After removal of 3 bases from V and 4 bases from J, the junction contained 10 bases not matched to a gene. Looked up from germline, CDR1 is SGHRS and CDR2 is YFSETQ. The CDR3 nucleotides read TGCGCCAGCAGCTCCCCAGGGACAGGGGGCGCGGTCACTGAAGCTTTCTTT. It yields the protein CASSSPGTGGAVTEAFF.

The rearrangement uses TRBV5-1 and TRBJ2-3, with 9 bases lining up with TRBD2. The CDR3 is made up of 18 amino acids. In germline, CDR1 is SGHRS, CDR2 YFSETQ. V shed 3 bases, J shed 3 bases, and the junction held 14 bases outside the gene matches. CDR3 sequence reads: CASSSGGGGAARTDTQYF. The DNA for the CDR3 is TGCGCCAGCAGCTCCGGGGGCGGGGGGGCCGCCAGAACAGATACGCAGTATTTT.

The chain employs TRBV9 and TRBJ1-3; D call uncertain. From germline, CDR1 is SGDLS and CDR2 YYNGEE. This CDR3 spans 13 amino acids. V was clipped by 4 bases and J by 0 bases, with 5 bases between them. The CDR3 loop is CASSRGSGNTIYF. CDR3 DNA: TGTGCCAGCAGCAGAGGCTCTGGAAACACCATATATTTT.

V gene TRBV4-1 combines with J gene TRBJ1-2; TRBD1 agrees at 7 bases. CDR1 and CDR2 (germline): MGHRA, YSYEKL. This CDR3 spans 14 amino acids. V lost 0 bases and J lost 3; bases outside the gene matches: 1. CDR3 sequence: CASSQDQGDYGYTF. The CDR3 DNA is TGCGCCAGCAGCCAAGATCAGGGGGACTATGGCTACACCTTC.

The chain combines TRBV19 with TRBJ2-1; no definite D call. The CDR3 is 15 amino acids. Trimming stripped 3 bases from V and 4 bases from J, with 13 bases between. Germline V gene lookup returns CDR1 LNHDA and CDR2 SQIVND (reference sequence). CDR3 in amino acids: CASSIVATPYNEQFF. CDR3 DNA: TGTGCCAGTAGTATTGTTGCGACACCATACAATGAGCAGTTCTTC.

The chain couples TRBV3-1 (or the pseudogene TRBV3-2) to TRBJ2-2, with D perhaps matching TRBD2 (6 bases). This CDR3 has 16 residues. Germline CDR1 reads LGHDT; CDR2 reads YNNKEL (reference sequence). Trimming removed 6 bases from V and 2 bases from J, with 16 bases in between. The CDR3 region is CASRLTFSGNTGELFF. The CDR3 coding sequence is TGTGCCAGCAGGCTGACATTTAGCGGAAACACCGGGGAGCTGTTTTTT.

The chain uses TRBV4-1 and TRBJ2-7, with D possibly matching TRBD1 (5 bases). Germline V gene sequence: CDR1 MGHRA, CDR2 YSYEKL. This CDR3 has 13 amino acids. Trimming stripped 1 base from V and 4 bases from J, with 8 bases between. CDR3 region: CASSQGGRYEQYF. The DNA of the CDR3 is TGCGCCAGCAGCCAAGGGGGCAGATACGAGCAGTACTTC.

The chain recombines TRBV7-9 with TRBJ1-2; TRBD1 might be the D (5 bases). Trimming removed 2 bases from V and 2 bases from J, with 12 bases in between. CDR1 is SEHNR, CDR2 FQNEAQ, per germline (reference sequence). CDR3 length: 15 amino acids. The CDR3 reads CASSLYGRENYGYTF. CDR3 nucleotides: TGTGCCAGCAGCTTATACGGCAGGGAAAACTATGGCTACACCTTC.

Only one count was recorded for this clone. The J gene is TRBJ2-7, the V gene TRBV19; 9 bases map to TRBD2. The J segment lost 12 bases and the V segment lost 4 bases, leaving 13 bases of the junction unmatched. The CDR3 totals 14 residues. CDR1 and CDR2 from the germline V gene are LNHDA and SQIVND (reference sequence). CDR3: CASSNLGGGAPRYF. CDR3 nucleotides: TGTGCCAGTAGTAATCTGGGCGGGGGGGCCCCTCGGTACTTC.

The chain has TRBV9 and TRBJ2-7; 7 bases are a match to TRBD2. V dropped 0 bases and J dropped 4; count of bases not matched to a gene: 7. This CDR3 contains 15 residues. Per the germline V gene, CDR1 is SGDLS and CDR2 is YYNGEE. CDR3 loop: CASSVAAGEEYEQYF. CDR3 sequence (DNA): TGTGCCAGCAGCGTAGCGGCGGGGGAAGAGTACGAGCAGTACTTC.

The V call is TRBV2, the J call TRBJ1-1; D is undetermined. CDR1 is SNHLY, CDR2 FYNNEI, per germline. This CDR3 spans 14 amino acids. Trimming left V 1 base short and J 5 bases short, with 11 bases between. CDR3 protein: CASSEVNPGTEAFF. DNA for the CDR3: TGTGCCAGCAGTGAAGTAAACCCGGGAACTGAAGCTTTCTTT.

V usage is TRBV5-1 and J usage is TRBJ2-7, with D perhaps TRBD2 (5 bases). V dropped 4 bases and J dropped 2 bases, with 13 bases sitting between them. CDR3 length: 14 residues. Germline V CDR1 and CDR2: SGHRS, YFSETQ. The CDR3 reads CASSAEVSPYEQYF. The CDR3 DNA sequence: TGCGCCAGCAGCGCGGAGGTTAGCCCCTACGAGCAGTACTTC.

This chain connects TRBV7-7 to TRBJ2-3, with D tentatively TRBD2 (5 bases). V was clipped by 5 bases and J by 1 base, with 13 bases between them. CDR1 and CDR2 from the germline V gene are SSHAT and FNYEAQ (reference sequence). The length of the CDR3 is 15 residues. The DNA of the CDR3 is TGTGCCAGCAGCGAAGGACTCGACCGCACAGATACGCAGTATTTT. Protein: CASSEGLDRTDTQYF. Full variable domain (missing parts from reference TRBV7-7 and TRBJ2-3): GAGVSQSPRYKVTKRGQDVTLRCDPISSHATLYWYQQALGQGPEFLTYFNYEAQPDKSGLPSDRFSAERPEGSISTLTIQRTEQRDSAMYRCASSEGLDRTDTQYFGPGTRLTVL.

J is TRBJ2-5 and V is TRBV7-9; 14 bases line up with TRBD2. V dropped 4 bases and J dropped 2; count of bases not matched to a gene: 9. The CDR3 length is 18 residues. Germline CDR1 and CDR2: SEHNR and FQNEAQ (reference sequence). The CDR3 DNA is TGTGCCAGCAGCTCACCCAGACTAGCGGGGGGGTTTCAAGAGACCCAGTACTTC. This sequence encodes CASSSPRLAGGFQETQYF.

This chain connects TRBV9 to TRBJ2-2; D is perhaps TRBD1 (5 bases). V lost 2 bases to trimming and J lost 3 bases, with 8 bases between them. Germline CDR1 is SGDLS and CDR2 is YYNGEE. The CDR3 consists of 14 residues. The CDR3 coding sequence is TGTGCCAGCAGCGTTAAGGGGCACACCGGGGAGCTGTTTTTT. It specifies CASSVKGHTGELFF. Variable domain in full (rest from reference TRBV9 and TRBJ2-2): DSGVTQTPKHLITATGQRVTLRCSPRSGDLSVYWYQQSLDQGLQFLIQYYNGEERAKGNILERFSAQQFPDLHSELNLSSLELGDSALYFCASSVKGHTGELFFGEGSRLTVL.

The J gene is TRBJ2-7, the V gene TRBV7-8; TRBD1 matches 7 bases. The germline V gene has CDR1 SGHVS and CDR2 FQNEAQ. This CDR3 has 15 residues. V shed 3 bases and J 0 bases; nucleotides not matched to a gene: 5. The CDR3 region is CASSLRGGHSYEQYF. Written as DNA, the CDR3 is TGTGCCAGCAGCTTGCGAGGGGGCCACTCCTACGAGCAGTACTTC.

This clone showed up many times. The chain links TRBV2 to TRBJ1-1, with D unresolved. Germline V gene lookup returns CDR1 SNHLY and CDR2 FYNNEI. The CDR3 runs to 15 residues. The ends were cut back, 7 bases at V and 0 bases at J, with 15 bases in the middle. The CDR3 DNA sequence: TGTGCCAGCAAAGGAGGTCTCTTTATGAACACTGAAGCTTTCTTT. Its translation: CASKGGLFMNTEAFF. The full variable domain, its missing parts supplied by reference TRBV2 and TRBJ1-1, is EPEVTQTPSHQVTQMGQEVILRCVPISNHLYFYWYRQILGQKVEFLVSFYNNEISEKSEIFDDQFSVERPDGSNFTLKIRSTKLEDSAMYFCASKGGLFMNTEAFFGQGTRLTVV.

The chain has TRBV19 and TRBJ2-7; TRBD2 aligns across 15 bases. The V and J ends lost 5 bases and 2 bases, in that order; junction bases with no gene match: 10. Germline V CDR1 and CDR2: LNHDA, SQIVND (reference sequence). The CDR3 runs 18 residues. The CDR3 region has the DNA TGTGCCAGTAGTCTGGGACTAGCGGGGGGTCCCGAAGCCTACGAGCAGTACTTC. Its translation is CASSLGLAGGPEAYEQYF.

The gene calls are TRBV6-1 and TRBJ2-5, with a weak D call TRBD1 (5 bases). Germline assignment: CDR1 MNHNS and CDR2 SASEGT. The V end lost 1 base, the J end lost 4 bases, and 13 bases lay between the germline ends. The CDR3 totals 15 residues. Here the CDR3 reads CASSEEFRVVETQYF. CDR3 in DNA: TGTGCCAGCAGTGAAGAGTTCAGGGTTGTAGAGACCCAGTACTTC.

The V gene is TRBV29-1, the J gene TRBJ2-7, with D possibly matching TRBD1 (5 bases). Germline V gives CDR1 SQVTM, CDR2 ANQGSEA. Between the trimmed V and J ends, which lost 2 bases and 2 bases, there was a span of 7 bases. CDR3 size: 12 residues. This chain's CDR3 is CSVESRAYEQYF. The CDR3 coding sequence is TGCAGCGTTGAATCCAGGGCCTACGAGCAGTACTTC.

The chain couples TRBV7-2 to TRBJ1-2, with 10 bases that match TRBD1. Germline CDR1 SGHTA, CDR2 FQGNSA. The CDR3 spans 14 residues. V was pared by 4 bases and J by 5 bases, with 4 bases of the junction left unmatched. CDR3 nucleotide sequence: TGTGCCAGCAGCTCGACAGGGGGCTTGTATGGCTACACCTTC. Translated: CASSSTGGLYGYTF.

In regard to this clone: Other DNA variants within this sample encode the same CDR3. The chain uses TRBV11-2 and TRBJ2-7; 9 bases map to TRBD1. The germline V gene has CDR1 SGHAT and CDR2 FQNNGV. The CDR3 consists of 14 residues. V lost 3 bases to trimming and J lost 4 bases; unmatched junction nucleotides: 4. CDR3 DNA sequence: TGTGCCAGCAGCTTGGGGACAGGGTCGTACGAGCAGTACTTC. As protein: CASSLGTGSYEQYF.

With regard to this clone: Other nucleotide sequences in the sample specify the same CDR3. The chain couples TRBV29-1 to TRBJ2-1; the match to TRBD2 covers 8 bases. The germline CDR1 and CDR2 sequences are SQVTM and ANQGSEA. This CDR3 has 14 amino acids. V was clipped by 7 bases and J by 6 bases; unmatched bases: 11. This CDR3 reads CSGGKSGGANEQFF. DNA of the CDR3: TGCAGCGGGGGTAAAAGCGGGGGAGCCAATGAGCAGTTCTTC.

The gene calls are TRBV11-2 and TRBJ1-1; TRBD1 matches 8 bases. CDR3 length equals 14 residues. Germline V lookup: CDR1 SGHAT, CDR2 FQNNGV. The V and J ends lost 4 bases and 8 bases, in that order; junction bases with no gene match: 9. The CDR3 DNA sequence: TGTGCCAGCAGCTCATGGACAGGGCCCGGGGAAGCTTTCTTT. As protein: CASSSWTGPGEAFF.

The rearrangement joins TRBV3-1 (or the pseudogene TRBV3-2) to TRBJ1-1; 7 bases fit TRBD1. The V gene's germline CDR1 is LGHDT and CDR2 YNNKEL (reference sequence). This CDR3 has 12 amino acids. J was trimmed by 6 bases and V by 5 bases; bases with no gene match: 3. CDR3 region: CASSYRGAEAFF. CDR3 DNA: TGTGCCAGCAGCTACAGGGGTGCTGAAGCTTTCTTT.

The chain has TRBV6-5 and TRBJ1-2; D is possibly TRBD1 (6 bases). CDR3 length: 16 amino acids. Germline loops: CDR1 MNHEY, CDR2 SVGAGI. Trimming removed 0 bases from V and 4 bases from J, with 15 bases in between. In nucleotides, the CDR3 is TGTGCCAGCAGTTACTCCCAACGACAGGTAGTCTATGGCTACACCTTC. Its protein product is CASSYSQRQVVYGYTF.

The genes are TRBV7-5 and TRBJ2-1; the listed D gene, TRBD2, was not tested against the DNA. TRBV7-5 is a listed pseudogene. The CDR3 has 16 residues. As DNA, the CDR3 is TGTGTCAGAAGCACACTAGCGGGGAAGTGGTACAATGAGCAGTTCTTC. It yields the protein CVRSTLAGKWYNEQFF.

The V gene is TRBV18, the J gene TRBJ2-7; D is perhaps TRBD1 (5 bases). V shed 3 bases and J shed 2 bases, with 14 bases lying between them. In germline, CDR1 is KGHSH, CDR2 LQKENI. This CDR3 spans 15 amino acids. In DNA, the CDR3 is TGTGCCAGCTCACCCTCCTCGGAAGGGGCCTACGAGCAGTACTTC. Amino acids: CASSPSSEGAYEQYF.